This entry is about one T cell receptor beta chain. This sample stems from a study of T-cell reconstitution after alpha-beta-depleted transplantation in children. The V end lost 0 bases, the J end lost 4 bases, and 13 bases lay between the germline ends. Looked up from germline, CDR1 is SGHDT and CDR2 is YYEEEE. This CDR3 contains 15 residues. Unique molecular identifiers tagged the TCRbeta library. MiXCR was run by TCRdb on the PCR reads, yielding one entry per CDR3 protein. Of just over 950,000 distinct CDR3 sequences detected, about 30% appear once; the ten largest clones hold roughly 30%. This TCR came from a boy younger than two who had a stem cell transplant for SCID, so the T cells may come from the graft donor. Sequences were derived from PBMCs, mostly from graft donor cells, sampled 360 days after TCRalphabeta/CD19-depleted stem cell transplant. The chain links TRBV5-6 to TRBJ1-2, with D uncertain. This CDR3 reads CASSLDSVRFYGYTF. As DNA, the CDR3 is TGTGCCAGCAGCTTGGACAGCGTTCGGTTCTATGGCTACACCTTC.